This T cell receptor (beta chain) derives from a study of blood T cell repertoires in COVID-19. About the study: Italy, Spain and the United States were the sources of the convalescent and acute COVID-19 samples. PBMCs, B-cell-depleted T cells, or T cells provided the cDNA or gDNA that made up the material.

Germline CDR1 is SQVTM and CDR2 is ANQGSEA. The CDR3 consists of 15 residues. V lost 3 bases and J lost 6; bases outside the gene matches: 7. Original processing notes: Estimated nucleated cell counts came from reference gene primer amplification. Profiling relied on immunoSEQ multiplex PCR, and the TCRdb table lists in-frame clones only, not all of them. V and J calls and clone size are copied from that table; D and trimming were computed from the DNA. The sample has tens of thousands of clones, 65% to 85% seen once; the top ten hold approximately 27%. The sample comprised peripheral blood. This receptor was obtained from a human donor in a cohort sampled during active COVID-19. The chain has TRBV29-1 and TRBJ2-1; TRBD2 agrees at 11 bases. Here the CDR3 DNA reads TGCAGCGTTGATGGGCTAGCGGGGGGCCCCAATGAGCAGTTCTTC. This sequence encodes CSVDGLAGGPNEQFF.